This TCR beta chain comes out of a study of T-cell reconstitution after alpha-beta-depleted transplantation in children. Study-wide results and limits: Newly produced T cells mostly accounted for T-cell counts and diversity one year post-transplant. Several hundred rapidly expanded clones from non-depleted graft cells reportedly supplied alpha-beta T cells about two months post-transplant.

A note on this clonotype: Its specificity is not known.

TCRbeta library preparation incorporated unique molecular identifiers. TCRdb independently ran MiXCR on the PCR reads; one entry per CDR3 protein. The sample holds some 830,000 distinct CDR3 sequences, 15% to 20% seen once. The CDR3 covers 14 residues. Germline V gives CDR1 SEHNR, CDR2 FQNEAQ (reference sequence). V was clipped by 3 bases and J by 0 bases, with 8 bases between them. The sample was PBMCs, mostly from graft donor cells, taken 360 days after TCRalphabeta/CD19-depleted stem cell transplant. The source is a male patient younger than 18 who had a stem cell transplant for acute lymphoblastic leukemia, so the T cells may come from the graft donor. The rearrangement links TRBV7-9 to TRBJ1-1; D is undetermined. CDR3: CASSFDGVNTEAFF. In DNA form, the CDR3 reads TGTGCCAGCAGCTTCGACGGGGTGAACACTGAAGCTTTCTTT.